This entry concerns a single TCR beta chain. These data are taken from a study of blood T cell repertoires in COVID-19. Generated by immunoSEQ multiplex PCR, the TCRdb table keeps only in-frame clones and is missing some. The repertoire includes more than 350,000 clones, about 88% of them detected once, and about 1.4% sits in the top ten. V was clipped by 2 bases and J by 6 bases; unmatched bases: 4. This CDR3 is 13 amino acids long. Germline V gene sequence: CDR1 MDHEN, CDR2 SYDVKM. Specimen: PBMCs or T cells enriched from blood (not recorded which). The V gene is TRBV28, the J gene TRBJ2-7, with 7 bases identical to TRBD1. This TCR was sampled from a woman in her late teens or twenties who had been exposed to COVID-19. CDR3 DNA sequence: TGTGCCAGCAGTTTAGGGGACAGTACCGAGCAGTACTTC. Amino acids: CASSLGDSTEQYF. Supplemented by reference TRBV28 and TRBJ2-7, the full variable domain reads DVKVTQSSRYLVKRTGEKVFLECVQDMDHENMFWYRQDPGLGLRLIYFSYDVKMKEKGDIPEGYSVSREKKERFSLILESASTNQTSMYLCASSLGDSTEQYFGPGTRLTVT.